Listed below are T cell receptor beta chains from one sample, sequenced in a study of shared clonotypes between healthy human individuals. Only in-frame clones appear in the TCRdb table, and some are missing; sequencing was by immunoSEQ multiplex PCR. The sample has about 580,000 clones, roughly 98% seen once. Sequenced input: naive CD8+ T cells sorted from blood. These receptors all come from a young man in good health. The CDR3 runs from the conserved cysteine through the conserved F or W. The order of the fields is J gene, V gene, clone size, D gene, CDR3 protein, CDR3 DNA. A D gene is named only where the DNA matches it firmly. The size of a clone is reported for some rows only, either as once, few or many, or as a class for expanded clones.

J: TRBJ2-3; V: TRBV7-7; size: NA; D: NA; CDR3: CASSLGDGADTQYF; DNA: TGTGCCAGCAGCTTAGGGGATGGTGCAGATACGCAGTATTTT
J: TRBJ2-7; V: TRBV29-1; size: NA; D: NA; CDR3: CSVEDWGEQYF; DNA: TGCAGCGTTGAAGATTGGGGCGAGCAGTACTTC
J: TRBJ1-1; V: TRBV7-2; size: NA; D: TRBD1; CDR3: CASSRQGWVENTEAFF; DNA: TGTGCCAGCAGCCGACAGGGGTGGGTAGAGAACACTGAAGCTTTCTTT
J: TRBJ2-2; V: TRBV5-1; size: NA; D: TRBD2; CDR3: CASSHPGTSGRAGTGELFF; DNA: TGCGCCAGCAGCCATCCCGGGACTAGCGGGAGGGCCGGCACCGGGGAGCTGTTTTTT
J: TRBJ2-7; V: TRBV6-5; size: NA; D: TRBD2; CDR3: CASSRFGGGPPEQYF; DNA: TGTGCCAGCAGTCGCTTTGGGGGAGGGCCCCCCGAGCAGTACTTC
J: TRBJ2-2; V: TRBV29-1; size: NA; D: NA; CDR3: CSVGLENTGELFF; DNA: TGCAGCGTTGGTCTAGAGAACACCGGGGAGCTGTTTTTT
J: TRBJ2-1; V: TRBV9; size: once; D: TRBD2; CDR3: CASSPTSGKEYNEQFF; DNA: TGTGCCAGCAGCCCGACTAGCGGGAAGGAATACAATGAGCAGTTCTTC
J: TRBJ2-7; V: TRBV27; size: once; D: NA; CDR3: CASRATGPNTYEQYF; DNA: TGTGCCAGCCGTGCGACGGGACCGAATACCTACGAGCAGTACTTC
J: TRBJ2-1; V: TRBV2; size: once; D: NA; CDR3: CASIIGNEQFF; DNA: TGTGCCAGCATTATTGGAAATGAGCAGTTCTTC
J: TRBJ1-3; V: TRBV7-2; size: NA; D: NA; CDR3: CASSSDLSSGNTIYF; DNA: TGTGCCAGCAGCTCCGATTTGAGCTCTGGAAACACCATATATTTT
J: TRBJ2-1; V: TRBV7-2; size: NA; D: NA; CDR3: CASSYFLAGPTSSYNEQFF; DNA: TGTGCCAGCAGCTACTTCTTGGCGGGACCGACCAGCTCCTACAATGAGCAGTTCTTC
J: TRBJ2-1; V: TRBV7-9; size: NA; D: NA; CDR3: CASSSEAGDLGNEQFF; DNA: TGTGCCAGCAGTAGCGAGGCCGGGGACCTCGGGAATGAGCAGTTCTTC
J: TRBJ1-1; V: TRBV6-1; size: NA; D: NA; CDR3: CACSRGVWTNTEAFF; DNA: TGTGCCTGTTCACGGGGGGTGTGGACGAACACTGAAGCTTTCTTT
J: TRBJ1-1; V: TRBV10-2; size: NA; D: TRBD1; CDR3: CASTLTGLNTEAFF; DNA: TGCGCCAGCACTCTGACAGGGCTGAACACTGAAGCTTTCTTT
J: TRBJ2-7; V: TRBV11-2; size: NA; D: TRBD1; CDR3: CASSLTGEREQYF; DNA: TGTGCCAGCAGCTTAACAGGGGAGCGCGAGCAGTACTTC
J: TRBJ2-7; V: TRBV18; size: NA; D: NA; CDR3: CASSPQGSYEQYF; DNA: TGTGCCAGCTCACCGCAGGGGTCCTACGAGCAGTACTTC